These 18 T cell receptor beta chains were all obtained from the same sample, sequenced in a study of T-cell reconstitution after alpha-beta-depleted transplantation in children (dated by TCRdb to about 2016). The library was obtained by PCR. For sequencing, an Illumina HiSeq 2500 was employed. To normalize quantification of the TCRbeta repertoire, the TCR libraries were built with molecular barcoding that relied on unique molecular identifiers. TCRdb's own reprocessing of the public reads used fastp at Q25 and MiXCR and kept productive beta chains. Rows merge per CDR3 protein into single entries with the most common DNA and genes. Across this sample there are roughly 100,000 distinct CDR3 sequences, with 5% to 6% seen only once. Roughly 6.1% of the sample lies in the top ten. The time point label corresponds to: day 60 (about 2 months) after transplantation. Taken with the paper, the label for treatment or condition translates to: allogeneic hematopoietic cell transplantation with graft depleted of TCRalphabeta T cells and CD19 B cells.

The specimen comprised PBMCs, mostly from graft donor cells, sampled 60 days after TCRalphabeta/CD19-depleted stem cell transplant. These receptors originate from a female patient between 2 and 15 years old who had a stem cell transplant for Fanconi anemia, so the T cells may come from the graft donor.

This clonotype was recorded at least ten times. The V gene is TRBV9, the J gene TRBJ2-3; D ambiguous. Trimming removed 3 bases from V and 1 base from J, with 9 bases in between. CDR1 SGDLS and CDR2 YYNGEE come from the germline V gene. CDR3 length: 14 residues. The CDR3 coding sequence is TGTGCCAGCAGCGATGAGATTCGCACAGATACGCAGTATTTT. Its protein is CASSDEIRTDTQYF.

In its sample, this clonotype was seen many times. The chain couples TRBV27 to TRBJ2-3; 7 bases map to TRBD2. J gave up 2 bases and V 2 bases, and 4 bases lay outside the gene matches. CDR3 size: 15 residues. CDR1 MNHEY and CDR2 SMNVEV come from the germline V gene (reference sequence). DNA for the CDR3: TGTGCCAGCAGTTTAATGACTAGCACCACAGATACGCAGTATTTT. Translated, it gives CASSLMTSTTDTQYF.

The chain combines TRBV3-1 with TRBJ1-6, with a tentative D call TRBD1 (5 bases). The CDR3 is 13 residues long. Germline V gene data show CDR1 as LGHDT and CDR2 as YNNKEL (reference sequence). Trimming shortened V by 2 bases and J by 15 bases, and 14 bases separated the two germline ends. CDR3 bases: TGTGCCAGCAGCCAACCCTCGGGGCCTCGCCTCCACTTT. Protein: CASSQPSGPRLHF.

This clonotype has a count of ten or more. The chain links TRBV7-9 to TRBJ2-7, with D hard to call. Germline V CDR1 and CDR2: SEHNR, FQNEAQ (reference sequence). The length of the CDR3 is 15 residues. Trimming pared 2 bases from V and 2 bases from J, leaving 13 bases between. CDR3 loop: CASSLIGRLTYEQYF. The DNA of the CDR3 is TGTGCCAGCAGCTTAATAGGCCGATTAACCTACGAGCAGTACTTC.

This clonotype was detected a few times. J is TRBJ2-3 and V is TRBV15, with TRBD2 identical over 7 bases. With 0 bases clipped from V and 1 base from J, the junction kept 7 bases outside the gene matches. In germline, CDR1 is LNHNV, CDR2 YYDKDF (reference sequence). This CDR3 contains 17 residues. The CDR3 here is CATSREKVAGGTDTQYF. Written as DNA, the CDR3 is TGTGCCACCAGCAGAGAGAAAGTAGCGGGTGGCACAGATACGCAGTATTTT. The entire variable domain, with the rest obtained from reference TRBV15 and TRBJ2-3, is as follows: DAMVIQNPRYQVTQFGKPVTLSCSQTLNHNVMYWYQQKSSQAPKLLFHYYDKDFNNEADTPDNFQSRRPNTSFCFLDIRSPGLGDTAMYLCATSREKVAGGTDTQYFGPGTRLTVL.

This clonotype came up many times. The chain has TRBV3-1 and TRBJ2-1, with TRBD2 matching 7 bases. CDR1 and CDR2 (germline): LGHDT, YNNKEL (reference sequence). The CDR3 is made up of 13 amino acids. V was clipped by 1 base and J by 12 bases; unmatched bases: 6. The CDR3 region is CASSQAETGGQFF. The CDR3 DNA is TGTGCCAGCAGCCAAGCCGAAACGGGGGGGCAGTTCTTC.

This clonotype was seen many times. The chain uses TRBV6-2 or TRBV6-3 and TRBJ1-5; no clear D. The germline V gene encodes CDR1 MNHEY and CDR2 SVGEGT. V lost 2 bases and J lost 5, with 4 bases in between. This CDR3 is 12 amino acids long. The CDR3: CASSYRDQPQHF. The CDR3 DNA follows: TGTGCCAGCAGTTACAGAGATCAGCCCCAGCATTTT.

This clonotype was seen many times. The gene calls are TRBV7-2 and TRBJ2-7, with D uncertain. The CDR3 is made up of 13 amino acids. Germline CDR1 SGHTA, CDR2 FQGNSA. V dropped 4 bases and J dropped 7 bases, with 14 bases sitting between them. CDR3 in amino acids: CASSSRSMSEQYF. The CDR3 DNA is TGTGCCAGCAGCTCCCGATCGATGTCGGAGCAGTACTTC.

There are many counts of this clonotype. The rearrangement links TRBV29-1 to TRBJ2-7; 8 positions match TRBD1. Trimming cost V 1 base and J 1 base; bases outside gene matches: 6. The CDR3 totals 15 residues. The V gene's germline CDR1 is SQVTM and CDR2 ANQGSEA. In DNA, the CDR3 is TGCAGCGTTGAAGGGTTGGGACAGGTATCCTACGAGCAGTACTTC. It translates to CSVEGLGQVSYEQYF.

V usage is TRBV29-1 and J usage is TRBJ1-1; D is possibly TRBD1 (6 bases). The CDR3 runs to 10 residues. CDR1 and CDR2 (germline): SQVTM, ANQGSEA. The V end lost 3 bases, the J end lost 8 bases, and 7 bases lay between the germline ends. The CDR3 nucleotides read TGCAGCGTTGATACAGGGGAAGCTTTCTTT. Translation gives CSVDTGEAFF.

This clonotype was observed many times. Here the CDR3 reads CASSQDKRGASSRTDTQYF. The CDR3 DNA reads TGCGCCAGCAGCCAAGATAAGCGCGGGGCTAGCAGCCGCACAGATACGCAGTATTTT. The chain combines TRBV4-1 with TRBJ2-3; a possible D gene is TRBD2 (6 bases). Germline loops: CDR1 MGHRA, CDR2 YSYEKL. V lost 0 bases and J 1 base, leaving 20 bases between the germline ends. CDR3 length equals 19 residues.

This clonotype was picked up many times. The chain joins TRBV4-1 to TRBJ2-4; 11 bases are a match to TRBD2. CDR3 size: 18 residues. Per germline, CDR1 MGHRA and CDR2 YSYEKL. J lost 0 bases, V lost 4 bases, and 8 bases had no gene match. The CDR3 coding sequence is TGCGCCAGCAGCCTGGGACTAGCGGCGCCACTAGCCAAAAACATTCAGTACTTC. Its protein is CASSLGLAAPLAKNIQYF.

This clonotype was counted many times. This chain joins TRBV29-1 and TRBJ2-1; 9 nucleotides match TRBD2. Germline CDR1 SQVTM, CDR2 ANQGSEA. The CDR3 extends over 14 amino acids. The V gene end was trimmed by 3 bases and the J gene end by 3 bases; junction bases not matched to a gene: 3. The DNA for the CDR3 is TGCAGCGTTGATGGCGGGGGGGACTACAATGAGCAGTTCTTC. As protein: CSVDGGGDYNEQFF.

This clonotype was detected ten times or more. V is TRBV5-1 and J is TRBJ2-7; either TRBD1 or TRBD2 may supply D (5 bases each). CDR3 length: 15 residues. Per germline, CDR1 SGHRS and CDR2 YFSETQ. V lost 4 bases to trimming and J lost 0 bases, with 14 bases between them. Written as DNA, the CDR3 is TGCGCCAGCAGCCGCACCGGGGCCAGCTCCTACGAGCAGTACTTC. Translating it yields CASSRTGASSYEQYF.

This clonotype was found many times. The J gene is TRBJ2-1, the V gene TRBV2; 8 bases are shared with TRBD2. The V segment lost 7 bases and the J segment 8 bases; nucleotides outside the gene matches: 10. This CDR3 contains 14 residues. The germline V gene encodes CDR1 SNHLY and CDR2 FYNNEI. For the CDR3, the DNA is TGTGCCAGCAAAAGGACGGGGGGGCGCGATGAGCAGTTCTTC. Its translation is CASKRTGGRDEQFF. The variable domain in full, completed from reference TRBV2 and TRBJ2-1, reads EPEVTQTPSHQVTQMGQEVILRCVPISNHLYFYWYRQILGQKVEFLVSFYNNEISEKSEIFDDQFSVERPDGSNFTLKIRSTKLEDSAMYFCASKRTGGRDEQFFGPGTRLTVL.

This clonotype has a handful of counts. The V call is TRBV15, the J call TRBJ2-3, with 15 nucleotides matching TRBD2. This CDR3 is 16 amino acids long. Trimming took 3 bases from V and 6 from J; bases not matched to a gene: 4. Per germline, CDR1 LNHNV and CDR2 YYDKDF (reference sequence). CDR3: CATSSLGLAGGDTQYF. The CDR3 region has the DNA TGTGCCACCAGCAGCCTTGGACTAGCGGGGGGGGATACGCAGTATTTT.

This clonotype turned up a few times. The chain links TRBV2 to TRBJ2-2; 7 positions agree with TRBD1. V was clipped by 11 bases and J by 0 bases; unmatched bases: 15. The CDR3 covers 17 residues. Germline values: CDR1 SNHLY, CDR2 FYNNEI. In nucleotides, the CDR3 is TGTGCCTTCTGTTCCGGGACAGCCTCCGCGAACACCGGGGAGCTGTTTTTT. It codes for CAFCSGTASANTGELFF.

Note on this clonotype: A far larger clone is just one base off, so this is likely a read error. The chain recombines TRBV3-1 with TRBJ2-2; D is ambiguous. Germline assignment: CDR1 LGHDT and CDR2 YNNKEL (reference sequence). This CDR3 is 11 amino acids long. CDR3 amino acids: CAISQTGELFF. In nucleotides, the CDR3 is TGTGCCATCAGCCAAACCGGGGAGCTGTTTTTT.